This TCR beta chain came from a study of blood T cell repertoires in COVID-19. Study-level background: Collection of acute and convalescent COVID-19 samples took place in the United States, Italy and Spain. T cells, B-cell-depleted T cells, or PBMCs supplied cDNA or gDNA.

In the source study's methods: Researchers report that nucleated cell counts were estimated from reference gene primer amplification. Sequencing used immunoSEQ multiplex PCR; TCRdb keeps in-frame clones, though not all of them. V and J calls and clone size are those listed in that table; D and trimming were worked out from the DNA. The sample shows tens of thousands of clones, approximately 90% of them seen only once. Sequencing was performed on peripheral blood. The sequence derives from a man in his fifties or sixties with active COVID-19.

This chain's CDR3 is CASSELGGAGNTIYF. CDR3 sequence (DNA): TGTGCCAGCAGTGAACTGGGAGGCGCTGGAAACACCATATATTTT. The chain combines TRBV6-1 with TRBJ1-3; D unresolved. Trimming removed 2 bases from V and 2 bases from J, with 10 bases in between. The CDR3 is made up of 15 amino acids. Germline CDR1 reads MNHNS; CDR2 reads SASEGT.